What follows are 10 T cell receptor beta chains derived from one specimen sequenced in a study of spatial heterogeneity in lung cancer (dated by TCRdb to between 2018 and 2021). Points the paper makes about the study in general: The tumor nonsynonymous mutation count correlated with the number of expanded alpha and beta TCRs within the tumor.

These receptors are not linked to any known antigen. Receptor libraries were prepared by 5' RACE. Sequencer: NextSeq 500. The public reads were run again by TCRdb, first through fastp at Q25 and then through MiXCR, and only productive beta chains were kept. Each record represents a unique CDR3 protein, reported with the most common genes and DNA among its rows. For this sample the table gives over 4,000 distinct CDR3 sequences, of which 5.5% to 7.5% were detected only once. The biggest ten clones account for around a fifth of the sample. The sample's time point label is to be understood as: sample taken at primary tumor resection. Sequencing was performed on lung tumor tissue, taken at surgery. Every receptor here comes from a male donor with early-stage non-small cell lung cancer.

By frequency in the sample, this clonotype is medium-sized (0.01 to 0.1%). The V gene is TRBV5-1, the J gene TRBJ2-5; TRBD1 matches at 12 bases. Germline assignment: CDR1 SGHRS and CDR2 YFSETQ. CDR3 length equals 15 residues. V shed 3 bases and J 5 bases; nucleotides not matched to a gene: 5. The CDR3: CASSWGQGASETQYF. The DNA for the CDR3 is TGCGCCAGCAGCTGGGGACAGGGGGCGAGTGAGACCCAGTACTTC.

This clonotype is medium-sized (0.01 to 0.1%) by share. This sequence joins TRBV28 and TRBJ1-5; TRBD1 aligns across 7 bases. The germline V gene encodes CDR1 MDHEN and CDR2 SYDVKM. The V gene end was trimmed by 2 bases and the J gene end by 3 bases; junction bases not matched to a gene: 7. This CDR3 has 16 residues. CDR3 in DNA: TGTGCCAGCAGTTTAGGTTATGGACAGGACAATCAGCCCCAGCATTTT. Translated, it gives CASSLGYGQDNQPQHF.

Within the sample, this clonotype is medium-sized. V is TRBV7-9 and J is TRBJ1-6; D possibly corresponds to TRBD1 (6 bases). V was trimmed by 5 bases and J by 5 bases, leaving 13 bases between them. The CDR3 has 15 amino acids. Germline V gene lookup returns CDR1 SEHNR and CDR2 FQNEAQ (reference sequence). The CDR3 spells CASSHGRTDNSPLHF. As DNA, the CDR3 is TGTGCCAGCAGCCACGGCAGGACAGATAATTCACCCCTCCACTTT. The full variable domain, with the rest looked up from reference TRBV7-9 and TRBJ1-6, is DTGVSQNPRHKITKRGQNVTFRCDPISEHNRLYWYRQTLGQGPEFLTYFQNEAQLEKSRLLSDRFSAERPKGSFSTLEIQRTEQGDSAMYLCASSHGRTDNSPLHFGNGTRLTVT.

This clonotype appeared many times. The rearrangement links TRBV9 to TRBJ2-5; D is perhaps TRBD2 (6 bases). The germline V gene has CDR1 SGDLS and CDR2 YYNGEE. Deletions cut 0 bases from V and 7 bases from J, with 16 bases between. CDR3 length: 15 residues. CDR3 DNA: TGTGCCAGCAGCGTAGGTCTTGCTAGCGAGGGGACCCAGTACTTC. As protein: CASSVGLASEGTQYF.

By share of the sample, this clonotype is medium-sized. J is TRBJ2-7 and V is TRBV9, with a possible D match to TRBD2 (5 bases). Per germline, CDR1 SGDLS and CDR2 YYNGEE. The ends were cut back, 0 bases at V and 3 bases at J, with 13 bases in the middle. CDR3 length: 15 residues. The CDR3 is CASSVAPGNNYEQYF. Here the CDR3 DNA reads TGTGCCAGCAGCGTAGCGCCCGGGAACAACTACGAGCAGTACTTC.

In the case of this clonotype: This may come from a read error, since a much larger clone is one base off. The V and J genes are TRBV10-1 and TRBJ1-2, with no clear D. The CDR3 loop spans 16 amino acids. The germline V gene encodes CDR1 WNHNN and CDR2 SYGVQD (reference sequence). In DNA form, the CDR3 reads TGCGCCAGCAGTGAGTCCGGCACTCCAAGGAACTATGGCTTCACCTTC. It specifies CASSESGTPRNYGFTF.

This clonotype was counted a few times. The chain recombines TRBV29-1 with TRBJ2-5; D is possibly TRBD2 (6 bases). Germline lookup yields CDR1 SQVTM and CDR2 ANQGSEA. This CDR3 has 13 amino acids. Trimming left V 0 bases short and J 5 bases short, with 10 bases between. This CDR3 reads CSVEENRGETQYF. CDR3 nucleotide sequence: TGCAGCGTTGAAGAAAACCGGGGGGAGACCCAGTACTTC.

Within the sample, this clonotype is medium-sized. The DNA of the CDR3 is TGTGCCAGCTCACAATACAGGGAGCGTTGGAATGAGCAGTTCTTC. Translated: CASSQYRERWNEQFF. The chain recombines TRBV18 with TRBJ2-1; D might be TRBD1 (6 bases). CDR1 and CDR2 (germline): KGHSH, LQKENI. The CDR3 spans 15 residues. The V end lost 4 bases, the J end lost 7 bases, and 17 bases lay between the germline ends. Supplemented by reference TRBV18 and TRBJ2-1, the full variable domain reads NAGVMQNPRHLVRRRGQEARLRCSPMKGHSHVYWYRQLPEEGLKFMVYLQKENIIDESGMPKERFSAEFPKEGPSILRIQQVVRGDSAAYFCASSQYRERWNEQFFGPGTRLTVL.

This clonotype has ten or more counts. V and J are TRBV27 and TRBJ1-5, with 9 nucleotides matching TRBD1. Germline lookup yields CDR1 MNHEY and CDR2 SMNVEV (reference sequence). Trimming cost V 2 bases and J 3 bases; bases outside gene matches: 11. The CDR3 length is 18 residues. The CDR3 sequence is CASSLSPPGQGLNQPQHF. For the CDR3, the DNA is TGTGCCAGCAGTTTAAGTCCTCCGGGACAGGGCCTCAATCAGCCCCAGCATTTT.

Relative to its sample, this clonotype is medium-sized. This sequence joins TRBV28 and TRBJ2-1; TRBD2 agrees at 15 bases. The V gene's germline CDR1 is MDHEN and CDR2 SYDVKM. With V trimmed by 4 bases and J by 12 bases, 4 bases remained unmatched. This CDR3 has 14 amino acids. CDR3 protein: CASSWTSGGVVQFF. In DNA form, the CDR3 reads TGTGCCAGCAGTTGGACTAGCGGGGGGGTAGTGCAGTTCTTC.